The entry below describes one TCR beta chain. Its specificity is unknown. This entry is derived from a study of cytomegalovirus exposure and HLA in healthy donors. Study context: Researchers found that approximately 80% of 350 to 500 genotyped donors fell within the Caucasian-associated ancestry cluster.

PCR involved 60 Vbeta and 13 Jbeta primers. In the original workflow: There were tens of millions of unique TCR beta chains by a later count, and approximately 10 million of them were shared. The data were produced by immunoSEQ multiplex PCR, yet TCRdb's version contains in-frame clones alone and is incomplete. V, J and clone size are taken as reported in that table, and D and trimming were inferred from the DNA itself. Recorded here are tens of thousands of clones; the top ten clones represent about 1.1%. Findings and caveats of the study: There was a cluster of highly shared sequence variants that was likely a sequencing artifact.

The sample was PBMCs. This TCR was sampled from a woman aged 25-40 years in good health and CMV-seronegative.

CDR3: CASSLLTPGRATEAFF. CDR3 bases: TGTGCCAGCAGTTTATTAACTCCAGGCAGGGCCACTGAAGCTTTCTTT. The J gene is TRBJ1-1, the V gene TRBV28; possible D gene TRBD1, 5 bases. CDR1 is MDHEN, CDR2 SYDVKM, per germline. The length of the CDR3 is 16 residues. V was cut by 1 base and J by 4 bases, with 16 bases left in between.